These T cell receptor beta chains were read from a single sample in a study of CD8+ T cells in alopecia areata. Assay: immunoSEQ multiplex PCR; the TCRdb copy retains only in-frame clones and omits some. The sample yields approximately 150,000 clones, 51% seen once. The input for sequencing was CD4+ T cells sorted from blood, taken at week 0. Receptors were obtained from a human donor with alopecia areata. Each CDR3 is given with its conserved first and last residue. Fields, in order: V gene, D gene, clone size, J gene, CDR3 protein, CDR3 DNA. A D gene is named only where the DNA matches it firmly. The listing skips clone size in some rows; elsewhere it reads once, few, many or a size class.

>TRBV29-1|NA|NA|TRBJ2-7
CSAGPPTGEQYF
TGCAGCGCCGGGCCTCCTACGGGCGAGCAGTACTTC
>TRBV30|TRBD1|NA|TRBJ1-5
CAWSGQGDQPQHF
TGTGCCTGGAGTGGCCAGGGGGATCAGCCCCAGCATTTT
>TRBV7-9|TRBD1|NA|TRBJ1-2
CASSSIPGQELSNYGYTF
TGTGCCAGCAGCTCGATCCCGGGACAGGAACTGTCTAACTATGGCTACACCTTC
>TRBV5-1|NA|few|TRBJ1-1
CASSLVVGGAAEAFF
TGCGCCAGCAGCTTGGTAGTCGGGGGAGCGGCTGAAGCTTTCTTT
>TRBV29-1|NA|few|TRBJ1-4
CSVVAGLGKLFF
TGCAGCGTAGTAGCAGGTCTAGGAAAACTGTTTTTT
>TRBV7-2|TRBD1|NA|TRBJ2-5
CASSSGDRGVWETQYF
TGTGCCAGCAGCTCGGGGGACAGGGGAGTTTGGGAGACCCAGTACTTC
>TRBV2|TRBD2|few|TRBJ2-5
CAGQRELHQETQYF
TGTGCCGGCCAGCGGGAGTTACACCAAGAGACCCAGTACTTC
>TRBV5-1|TRBD2|NA|TRBJ2-1
CASMDSAGGPSYNEQFF
TGCGCCAGCATGGATTCGGCGGGAGGTCCCTCCTACAATGAGCAGTTCTTC
>TRBV6-1|TRBD1|few|TRBJ1-1
CATATGLMNTEAFF
TGTGCCACCGCGACAGGGCTCATGAACACTGAAGCTTTCTTT
>TRBV7-2|NA|NA|TRBJ2-2
CASKAGAPGELFF
TGTGCCAGCAAGGCAGGGGCCCCCGGGGAGCTGTTTTTT
>TRBV5-6|NA|NA|TRBJ2-6
CASSPLTGANVLTF
TGTGCCAGCAGCCCCCTTACAGGGGCCAACGTCCTGACTTTC
>TRBV29-1|TRBD2|NA|TRBJ2-1
CSVTPAGVPYNEQFF
TGCAGCGTTACCCCCGCGGGAGTCCCCTACAATGAGCAGTTCTTC
>TRBV19|TRBD1|NA|TRBJ2-1
CASSVGQGWGFNEQFF
TGTGCCAGTAGTGTAGGACAGGGTTGGGGCTTCAATGAGCAGTTCTTC
>TRBV30|NA|NA|TRBJ2-5
CASLGGGLLRESQETQYF
TGTGCCTCCCTGGGAGGGGGGCTCCTACGGGAAAGTCAAGAGACCCAGTACTTC
>TRBV7-9|NA|NA|TRBJ1-1
CASAQGGYTEAFF
TGTGCCAGCGCCCAGGGAGGTTACACTGAAGCTTTCTTT
>TRBV29-1|TRBD1|once|TRBJ1-2
CSVEGLDRVPHYGYTF
TGCAGCGTTGAGGGATTGGACAGGGTGCCCCACTATGGCTACACCTTC
>TRBV30|NA|NA|TRBJ1-5
CAWSVRGQGPQHF
TGTGCCTGGAGTGTAAGAGGGCAGGGGCCCCAGCATTTT
>TRBV4-2|NA|NA|TRBJ2-7
CASSQALLGSTGQYF
TGTGCCAGCAGCCAAGCGTTACTAGGCTCTACGGGGCAGTACTTC
>TRBV29-1|TRBD1|NA|TRBJ1-2
CSVGPGWDRIDSNYGYTF
TGCAGCGTTGGGCCGGGGTGGGACAGGATAGATTCTAACTATGGCTACACCTTC
>TRBV30|NA|NA|TRBJ2-1
CAWSVLRNEQFF
TGTGCCTGGAGTGTACTCAGGAATGAGCAGTTCTTC
>TRBV7-2|NA|NA|TRBJ1-2
CASSLGTADGYTF
TGTGCCAGCAGCCTTGGCACAGCCGATGGCTACACCTTC
>TRBV5-1|NA|NA|TRBJ1-1
CASSLVASGGDEAFF
TGCGCCAGCAGCTTGGTAGCCAGCGGCGGGGATGAAGCTTTCTTT
>TRBV30|TRBD1|few|TRBJ2-2
CAWSVEGQGNTGELFF
TGTGCCTGGAGTGTCGAGGGACAGGGGAACACCGGGGAGCTGTTTTTT
>TRBV9|NA|NA|TRBJ1-3
CASSNGGFAGNTIYF
TGTGCCAGCAGCAACGGGGGGTTCGCAGGAAACACCATATATTTT
>TRBV7-9|TRBD2|once|TRBJ2-1
CASSLRAGSSYNEQFF
TGTGCCAGCAGCTTAAGAGCGGGAAGTTCCTACAATGAGCAGTTCTTC
>TRBV2|NA|NA|TRBJ1-2
CASSVGGINYGYTF
TGTGCCAGCAGTGTCGGCGGAATTAACTATGGCTACACCTTC
>TRBV2|TRBD1|few|TRBJ2-5
CASSRGPGTGYPETQYF
TGTGCCAGCAGCCGAGGCCCCGGGACAGGGTACCCAGAGACCCAGTACTTC
>TRBV28|TRBD1|few|TRBJ1-4
CASNSGQINEKLFF
TGTGCCAGCAACTCGGGACAGATTAATGAAAAACTGTTTTTT
>TRBV15|NA|once|TRBJ2-6
CATSRVGPLSSGANVLTF
TGTGCCACCAGCAGAGTTGGGCCGCTGAGCTCTGGGGCCAACGTCCTGACTTTC